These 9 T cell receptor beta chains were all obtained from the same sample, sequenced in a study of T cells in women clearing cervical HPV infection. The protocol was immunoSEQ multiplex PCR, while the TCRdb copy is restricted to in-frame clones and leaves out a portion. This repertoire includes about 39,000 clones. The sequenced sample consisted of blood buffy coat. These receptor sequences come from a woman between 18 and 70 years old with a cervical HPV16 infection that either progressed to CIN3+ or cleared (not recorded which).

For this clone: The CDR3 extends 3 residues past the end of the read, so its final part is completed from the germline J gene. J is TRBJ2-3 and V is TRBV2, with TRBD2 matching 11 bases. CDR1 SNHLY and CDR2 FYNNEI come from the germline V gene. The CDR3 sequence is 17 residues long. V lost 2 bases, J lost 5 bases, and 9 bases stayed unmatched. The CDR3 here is CASSERSSGGPLDTQYF. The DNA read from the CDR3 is TGTGCCAGCAGTGAAAGGTCTAGCGGGGGGCCCCTAGATACG.

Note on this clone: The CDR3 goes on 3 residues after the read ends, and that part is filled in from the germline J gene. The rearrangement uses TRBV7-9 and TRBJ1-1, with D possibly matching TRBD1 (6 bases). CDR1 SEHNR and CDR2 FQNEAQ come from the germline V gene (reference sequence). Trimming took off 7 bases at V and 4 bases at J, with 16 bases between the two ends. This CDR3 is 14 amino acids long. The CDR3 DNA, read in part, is TGTGCCAGCACCCTCGAGGGGGATGGCACTGAA. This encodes CASTLEGDGTE. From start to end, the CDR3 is CASTLEGDGTEAFF.

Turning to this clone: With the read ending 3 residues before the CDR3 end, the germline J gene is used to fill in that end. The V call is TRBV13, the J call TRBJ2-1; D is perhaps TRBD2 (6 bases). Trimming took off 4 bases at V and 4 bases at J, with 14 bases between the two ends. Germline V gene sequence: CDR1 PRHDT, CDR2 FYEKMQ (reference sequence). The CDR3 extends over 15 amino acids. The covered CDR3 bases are TGTGCCAGCAGCTCCGGGACTCATCCATACAATGAG. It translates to CASSSGTHPYNE. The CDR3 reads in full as CASSSGTHPYNEQFF.

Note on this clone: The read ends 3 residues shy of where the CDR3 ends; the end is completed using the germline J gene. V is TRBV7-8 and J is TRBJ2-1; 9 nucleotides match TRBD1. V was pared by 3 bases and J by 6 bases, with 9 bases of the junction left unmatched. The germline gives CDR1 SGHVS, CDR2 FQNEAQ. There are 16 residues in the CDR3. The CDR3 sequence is CASSFSAGTGLNEQFF. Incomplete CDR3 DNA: TGTGCCAGCAGCTTCTCCGCCGGGACAGGGCTCAATGAG.

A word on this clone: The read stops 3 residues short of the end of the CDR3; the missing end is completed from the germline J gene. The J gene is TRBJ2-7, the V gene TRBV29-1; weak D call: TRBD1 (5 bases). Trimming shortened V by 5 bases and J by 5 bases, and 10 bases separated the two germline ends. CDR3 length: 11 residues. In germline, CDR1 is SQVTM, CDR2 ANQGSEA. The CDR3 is CSVTGSHEQYF. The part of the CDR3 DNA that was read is TGCAGCGTTACAGGTTCCCACGAG.

CDR3 DNA, as far as it was read: TGTGCCAGCAGCCTCCAGTGGGGCTCCTACAATGAG. Translated, it gives CASSLQWGSYNE. The CDR3, in full, reads CASSLQWGSYNEAFF. The chain combines TRBV7-2 with TRBJ1-1, with a tentative D call TRBD1 (5 bases). The read falls 3 residues short of the CDR3 end, and the missing part is taken from the germline J gene. CDR1 and CDR2 (germline): SGHTA, FQGNSA. The CDR3 is made up of 15 amino acids.

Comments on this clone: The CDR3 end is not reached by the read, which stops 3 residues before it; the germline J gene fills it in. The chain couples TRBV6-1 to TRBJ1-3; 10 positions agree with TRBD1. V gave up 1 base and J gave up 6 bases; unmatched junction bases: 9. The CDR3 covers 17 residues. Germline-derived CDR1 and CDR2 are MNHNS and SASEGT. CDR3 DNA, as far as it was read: TGTGCCAGCAGTGAAGTATTGGACAGGGGGTACGCAAACACC. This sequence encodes CASSEVLDRGYANT. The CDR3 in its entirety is CASSEVLDRGYANTIYF.

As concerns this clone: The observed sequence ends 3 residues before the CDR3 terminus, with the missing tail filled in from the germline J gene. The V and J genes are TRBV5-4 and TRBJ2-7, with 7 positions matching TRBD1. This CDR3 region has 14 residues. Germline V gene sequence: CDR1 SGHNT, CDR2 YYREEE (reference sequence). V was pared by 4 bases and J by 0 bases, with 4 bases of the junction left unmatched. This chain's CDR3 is CASSQWDSSYEQYF. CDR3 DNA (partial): TGTGCCAGCAGCCAGTGGGACAGCTCCTACGAG.

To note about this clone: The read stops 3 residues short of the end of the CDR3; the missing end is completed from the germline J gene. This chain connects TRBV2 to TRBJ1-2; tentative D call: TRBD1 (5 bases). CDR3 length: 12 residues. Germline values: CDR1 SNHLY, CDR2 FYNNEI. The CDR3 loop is CASSERGYDYTF. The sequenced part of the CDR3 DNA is TGTGCCAGCAGTGAGAGGGGTTACGAC.